The 29 T cell receptor beta chains below all came from one sample that was sequenced in a study of shared clonotypes between healthy human individuals. Sequencing used immunoSEQ multiplex PCR; TCRdb keeps in-frame clones, though not all of them. The sample lists some 2,500,000 clones; approximately 93% were seen once. Sequences were obtained from naive CD4+ T cells from PBMCs. As to subset: CD45RA+ positively selected. These TCRs come from a man aged 18 to 30 in good health. Some clones in this sample may be carry-over from other donors' samples.

Concerning this clone: This specimen includes other DNA sequences encoding the same CDR3. V is TRBV5-4 and J is TRBJ2-7; the D call may be TRBD1 or TRBD2 (7 bases each). V shed 7 bases and J shed 2 bases, with 16 bases lying between them. This CDR3 has 14 residues. Germline V gene data show CDR1 as SGHNT and CDR2 as YYREEE (reference sequence). The CDR3 region has the DNA TGTGCCAGCTCCCCAGGGGGAGGGCCCTACGAGCAGTACTTC. It specifies CASSPGGGPYEQYF.

The V call is TRBV10-3, the J call TRBJ1-2; 7 bases agree with TRBD1. J gave up 2 bases and V 8 bases, and 5 bases lay outside the gene matches. The CDR3 totals 13 residues. Germline values: CDR1 ENHRY, CDR2 SYGVKD. CDR3 sequence: CAISVTGNYGYTF. CDR3 nucleotide sequence: TGTGCCATCTCAGTGACAGGGAACTATGGCTACACCTTC.

This clone has a handful of counts. This chain joins TRBV2 and TRBJ1-5, with D tentatively TRBD1 (5 bases). Looked up from germline, CDR1 is SNHLY and CDR2 is FYNNEI. The CDR3 has 15 residues. Trimming pared 4 bases from V and 3 bases from J, leaving 13 bases between. This chain's CDR3 is CASSGLQGPNQPQHF. In nucleotides, the CDR3 is TGTGCCAGCAGTGGTCTTCAGGGACCCAATCAGCCCCAGCATTTT.

This chain connects TRBV4-2 to TRBJ2-3, with 7 bases that match TRBD1. Germline CDR1 and CDR2: LGHNA and YNFKEQ. Trimming cost V 2 bases and J 5 bases; bases outside gene matches: 16. This CDR3 region has 18 residues. This CDR3 is CASSQLGTANYVQDTQYF. Written as DNA, the CDR3 is TGTGCCAGCAGCCAACTCGGGACAGCCAACTACGTGCAAGATACGCAGTATTTT.

In its sample, this clone was seen a few times. Within the sample, other DNA sequences also encode this same CDR3. The chain has TRBV7-3 and TRBJ2-2; maybe TRBD1 (6 bases). The CDR3 spans 15 residues. The V end was cut by 4 bases, the J end by 4 bases, with 13 bases between. Germline V gene lookup returns CDR1 SGHTA and CDR2 FQGTGA. The CDR3 reads CASSSQGSGTGELFF. DNA of the CDR3: TGTGCCAGCAGCTCTCAGGGGAGCGGCACCGGGGAGCTGTTTTTT.

The chain carries TRBV7-3 and TRBJ1-1; D is unclear. The V gene's germline CDR1 is SGHTA and CDR2 FQGTGA. The CDR3 covers 15 residues. V shed 2 bases and J shed 2 bases, with 12 bases lying between them. The CDR3 DNA sequence: TGTGCCAGCAGCTTACAGGCAGCCTTTAACACTGAAGCTTTCTTT. The encoded protein is CASSLQAAFNTEAFF.

Concerning this clone itself: This could be a read error, since a much larger clone is one nucleotide away. The same CDR3 can be traced to other DNA sequences in this sample. The chain is built from TRBV27 and TRBJ2-1; D is ambiguous. The germline CDR1 and CDR2 sequences are MNHEY and SMNVEV (reference sequence). The V and J ends lost 6 bases and 4 bases respectively, with 4 bases between them. The CDR3 covers 11 residues. The CDR3 nucleotides read TGTGCCAGCAGCTTTTACAATGAGCAGTTCTTC. Translating gives CASSFYNEQFF.

The chain combines TRBV30 with TRBJ2-7; unclear D gene. Germline values: CDR1 GTSNPN, CDR2 SVGIG (reference sequence). The CDR3 loop spans 13 amino acids. The V end lost 1 base, the J end lost 6 bases, and 13 bases lay between the germline ends. The CDR3 sequence: CAWSGFGTGEQYF. CDR3 DNA sequence: TGTGCCTGGAGTGGCTTCGGCACCGGCGAGCAGTACTTC.

The chain has TRBV5-6 and TRBJ2-3, with D perhaps matching TRBD2 (6 bases). V was cut by 0 bases and J by 0 bases, with 11 bases left in between. This CDR3 has 16 residues. From germline, CDR1 is SGHDT and CDR2 YYEEEE. CDR3 in DNA: TGTGCCAGCAGCTTGGATGGCGGGGCTAGCACAGATACGCAGTATTTT. This sequence encodes CASSLDGGASTDTQYF.

This rearrangement joins TRBV5-1 to TRBJ2-5; the D gene is possibly TRBD2 (5 bases). This CDR3 region has 16 residues. CDR1 is SGHRS and CDR2 is YFSETQ in the germline V gene. Trimming cost V 0 bases and J 0 bases, with 12 bases left between them. Here the CDR3 reads CASSLASRDYQETQYF. The CDR3 nucleotides are TGCGCCAGCAGCTTGGCCTCGAGGGATTACCAAGAGACCCAGTACTTC. Supplemented by reference TRBV5-1 and TRBJ2-5, the full variable domain reads KAGVTQTPRYLIKTRGQQVTLSCSPISGHRSVSWYQQTPGQGLQFLFEYFSETQRNKGNFPGRFSGRQFSNSRSEMNVSTLELGDSALYLCASSLASRDYQETQYFGPGTRLLVL.

This chain joins TRBV6-1 and TRBJ2-5, with D possibly matching TRBD2 (6 bases). CDR1 MNHNS and CDR2 SASEGT come from the germline V gene. This CDR3 is built from 16 residues. V was shortened by 0 bases and J by 1 base, with 12 bases between the two germline ends. The chain's CDR3 is CASSEASSAAQETQYF. CDR3 nucleotides: TGTGCCAGCAGTGAAGCGTCTAGCGCCGCCCAAGAGACCCAGTACTTC.

The V call is TRBV7-9, the J call TRBJ2-1, with 9 bases lining up with TRBD2. V was clipped by 1 base and J by 6 bases; unmatched bases: 7. The CDR3 extends over 16 amino acids. Germline lookup yields CDR1 SEHNR and CDR2 FQNEAQ (reference sequence). CDR3 DNA sequence: TGTGCCAGCAGCTTAGTCGCGGGAGGGCCTACCAATGAGCAGTTCTTC. Translating it yields CASSLVAGGPTNEQFF.

The chain couples TRBV2 to TRBJ1-2, with D unresolved. Per germline, CDR1 SNHLY and CDR2 FYNNEI. The CDR3 runs 12 residues. The V and J ends lost 4 bases and 4 bases respectively, with 7 bases between them. CDR3 nucleotide sequence: TGTGCCAGCAGTGCCCGTTCCTATGGCTACACCTTC. Amino acid sequence: CASSARSYGYTF.

The gene calls are TRBV4-1 and TRBJ2-1; D is unresolved. This CDR3 has 13 amino acids. Germline lookup yields CDR1 MGHRA and CDR2 YSYEKL. Trimming pared 8 bases from V and 4 bases from J, leaving 12 bases between. CDR3 bases: TGCGCCAGCTCCTTAAACTGGTACAATGAGCAGTTCTTC. Protein product: CASSLNWYNEQFF.

With regard to this clone: Other DNA sequences in this specimen translate into the identical CDR3. The CDR3 region is CASSLGGGSYEQYF. The CDR3 bases are TGTGCCAGCAGCTTAGGTGGGGGCTCCTACGAGCAGTACTTC. The chain employs TRBV7-9 and TRBJ2-7; D tentatively reads TRBD1 or TRBD2 (5 bases each). The germline gives CDR1 SEHNR, CDR2 FQNEAQ (reference sequence). V was trimmed by 1 base and J by 0 bases, leaving 7 bases between them. This CDR3 contains 14 residues.

The chain uses TRBV11-2 and TRBJ2-7; possibly TRBD1 or TRBD2 for D (5 bases each). The germline V gene encodes CDR1 SGHAT and CDR2 FQNNGV. Trimming took off 4 bases at V and 4 bases at J, with 11 bases between the two ends. The CDR3 extends over 13 amino acids. The CDR3 loop reads CASSSGTTYEQYF. The CDR3 coding sequence is TGTGCCAGCAGCTCAGGGACGACTTACGAGCAGTACTTC. Together with reference TRBV11-2 and TRBJ2-7, the CDR3 gives the full variable domain: EAGVAQSPRYKIIEKRQSVAFWCNPISGHATLYWYQQILGQGPKLLIQFQNNGVVDDSQLPKDRFSAERLKGVDSTLKIQPAKLEDSAVYLCASSSGTTYEQYFGPGTRLTVT.

The V and J genes are TRBV6-6 and TRBJ2-1, with TRBD2 matching over 7 bases. J lost 8 bases, V lost 4 bases, and 8 bases had no gene match. The germline CDR1 and CDR2 sequences are MNHNY and SVGAGI (reference sequence). CDR3 size: 14 residues. The CDR3 nucleotides read TGTGCCAGCAGTTCTAGCGGAGGAGGGTATGAGCAGTTCTTC. It codes for CASSSSGGGYEQFF.

Details on this clone: The identical CDR3 is also encoded by other nucleotide sequences in the sample. The chain is built from TRBV6-5 and TRBJ2-7; possible D gene TRBD2, 7 bases. The CDR3 is made up of 12 amino acids. Trimming cost V 0 bases and J 10 bases, with 10 bases left between them. Per the germline V gene, CDR1 is MNHEY and CDR2 is SVGAGI. CDR3 region: CASSYSGGGQYF. The CDR3 DNA reads as TGTGCCAGCAGTTACTCAGGGGGGGGCCAGTACTTC.

The chain carries TRBV11-2 and TRBJ2-1, with 11 bases identical to TRBD2. The CDR3 is made up of 15 amino acids. The junction had 7 bases not matched to a gene; V was cut back by 4 bases and J by 8 bases. Germline V gene sequence: CDR1 SGHAT, CDR2 FQNNGV. The CDR3 here is CASSSGLAEPYEQFF. The CDR3 nucleotides are TGTGCCAGCAGCTCGGGACTAGCGGAGCCCTATGAGCAGTTCTTC.

The chain carries TRBV5-5 and TRBJ2-1, with 8 positions matching TRBD1. Germline V gives CDR1 SGHKS, CDR2 YYEKEE (reference sequence). The CDR3 spans 15 residues. Trimming removed 1 base from V and 9 bases from J; junction bases left unmatched: 9. CDR3 amino acids: CASSLRTGQRSEQFF. As DNA, the CDR3 is TGTGCCAGCAGCTTGAGGACAGGGCAGCGATCTGAGCAGTTCTTC.

V gene TRBV5-1 combines with J gene TRBJ2-2; TRBD1 might be the D (6 bases). V was cut by 2 bases and J by 4 bases, with 18 bases left in between. This CDR3 region has 17 residues. In germline, CDR1 is SGHRS, CDR2 YFSETQ. CDR3 sequence reads: CASSFETGTLATGELFF. CDR3 DNA: TGCGCCAGCAGCTTCGAGACCGGGACACTGGCCACCGGGGAGCTGTTTTTT.

The chain employs TRBV7-8 and TRBJ1-5; no clear D. V was trimmed by 4 bases and J by 7 bases, leaving 11 bases between them. Germline V gene lookup returns CDR1 SGHVS and CDR2 FQNEAQ. There are 13 residues in the CDR3. The CDR3 loop reads CASSYDRLQPQHF. In DNA, the CDR3 is TGTGCCAGCAGCTACGACCGCTTACAGCCCCAGCATTTT. Variable domain in full (rest from reference TRBV7-8 and TRBJ1-5): GAGVSQSPRYKVAKRGQDVALRCDPISGHVSLFWYQQALGQGPEFLTYFQNEAQLDKSGLPSDRFFAERPEGSVSTLKIQRTQQEDSAVYLCASSYDRLQPQHFGDGTRLSIL.

The rearrangement joins TRBV29-1 to TRBJ2-5; D gene ambiguous. V lost 8 bases, J lost 4 bases, and 5 bases lay in between. The CDR3 covers 9 residues. CDR1 SQVTM and CDR2 ANQGSEA come from the germline V gene. DNA for the CDR3: TGCAGCCTCCGAGAGACCCAGTACTTC. This translates into CSLRETQYF.

In regard to this clone: The same CDR3 can be traced to other DNA sequences in this sample. The chain employs TRBV5-1 and TRBJ2-1; 14 bases match TRBD2. The germline CDR1 and CDR2 sequences are SGHRS and YFSETQ. The junction had 0 bases not matched to a gene; V was cut back by 0 bases and J by 4 bases. The CDR3 length is 16 residues. CDR3 coding DNA: TGCGCCAGCAGCTTGGGACTAGCGGGAGGGTACAATGAGCAGTTCTTC. Translated: CASSLGLAGGYNEQFF.

Regarding this clone: The identical CDR3 is also encoded by other nucleotide sequences in the sample. The chain links TRBV18 to TRBJ1-5, with no clear D. CDR1 and CDR2 (germline): KGHSH, LQKENI. Deletions cut 3 bases from V and 3 bases from J, with 3 bases between. The CDR3 totals 12 residues. Here the CDR3 reads CASSPDNQPQHF. The CDR3 nucleotides read TGTGCCAGCTCACCTGACAATCAGCCCCAGCATTTT.

The chain carries TRBV6-1 and TRBJ2-7, with D tentatively TRBD2 (6 bases). Deletions cut 4 bases from V and 2 bases from J, with 15 bases between. The germline gives CDR1 MNHNS, CDR2 SASEGT. CDR3 length: 15 amino acids. This CDR3 reads CASSVPGLYTYEQYF. The CDR3 DNA reads as TGTGCCAGCAGTGTACCGGGACTTTACACCTACGAGCAGTACTTC.

The genes are TRBV5-1 and TRBJ2-2, with D perhaps matching TRBD1 or TRBD2 (5 bases each). Germline V gene sequence: CDR1 SGHRS, CDR2 YFSETQ. CDR3 length: 16 amino acids. V dropped 3 bases and J dropped 0 bases, with 12 bases sitting between them. The CDR3 bases are TGCGCCAGCAGCTCAGCCGGGACCTCGAACACCGGGGAGCTGTTTTTT. It encodes CASSSAGTSNTGELFF.

The V gene is TRBV20-1, the J gene TRBJ2-5; no clear D gene. The CDR3 is 11 amino acids. Trimming left V 6 bases short and J 3 bases short, with 8 bases between. Germline lookup yields CDR1 DFQATT and CDR2 SNEGSKA (reference sequence). The CDR3 nucleotides read TGCAGTGCCAACTCAAAAGAGACCCAGTACTTC. Translated, it gives CSANSKETQYF.

The chain carries TRBV12-5 and TRBJ2-5; D might be TRBD1 (6 bases). The ends were cut back, 0 bases at V and 0 bases at J, with 11 bases in the middle. This CDR3 is 16 amino acids long. Germline V lookup: CDR1 LGHNT, CDR2 FRNRAP. As DNA, the CDR3 is TGTGCTAGTGGTTTGGTATTAGGACAGAACCAAGAGACCCAGTACTTC. Protein sequence: CASGLVLGQNQETQYF.